Reported below is one T cell receptor (beta chain). The CDR3 loop spans 15 amino acids. Germline values: CDR1 SGHRS, CDR2 YFSETQ. The V and J ends lost 0 bases and 5 bases, in that order; junction bases with no gene match: 3. Using immunoSEQ multiplex PCR, the repertoire was profiled, and TCRdb retains in-frame clones only, with some absent. The table lists about 54,000 clones, 95% to 97% of them singletons. These data come from a study of control samples from healthy donors and cancer patients. The receptor comes from a woman aged 25-40 years in good health. This chain connects TRBV5-1 to TRBJ2-1; 9 nucleotides align to TRBD2. Sequencing input: blood. CDR3 sequence (DNA): TGCGCCAGCAGCTTGGTGTCTAGCGGGAACAATGAGCAGTTCTTC. Its translation is CASSLVSSGNNEQFF.